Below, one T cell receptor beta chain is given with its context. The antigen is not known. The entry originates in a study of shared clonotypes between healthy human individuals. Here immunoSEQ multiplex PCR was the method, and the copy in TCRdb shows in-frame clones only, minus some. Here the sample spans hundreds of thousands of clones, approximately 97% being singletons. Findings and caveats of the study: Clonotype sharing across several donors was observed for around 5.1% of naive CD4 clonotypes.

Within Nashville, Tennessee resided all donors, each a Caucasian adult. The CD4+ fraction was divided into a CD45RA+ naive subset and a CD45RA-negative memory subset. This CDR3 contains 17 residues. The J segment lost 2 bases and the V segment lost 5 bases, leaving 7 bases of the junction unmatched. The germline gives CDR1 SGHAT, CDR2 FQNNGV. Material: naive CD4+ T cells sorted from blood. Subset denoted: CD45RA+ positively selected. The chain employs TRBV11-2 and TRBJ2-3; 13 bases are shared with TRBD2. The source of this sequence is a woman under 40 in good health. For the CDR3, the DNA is TGTGCCAGCAGCGCCATACTAGCGGGAGGGCTCACAGATACGCAGTATTTT. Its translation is CASSAILAGGLTDTQYF.